This passage covers 26 T cell receptor beta chains from one sample sequenced in a study of fetal regulatory T cell absence and autoimmunity. Only in-frame clones appear in the TCRdb table, and some are missing; sequencing was by immunoSEQ multiplex PCR. The data hold around 100,000 clones, with around 72% observed a single time. Sequencing was carried out using pancreas tissue. The source of these receptors is a male donor with IPEX syndrome.

This clone was seen more than once but under ten times. The chain recombines TRBV7-8 with TRBJ1-2; 9 nucleotides agree with TRBD1. This CDR3 is 16 amino acids long. Germline values: CDR1 SGHVS, CDR2 FQNEAQ. J lost 5 bases, V lost 1 base, and 8 bases had no gene match. CDR3 region: CASSLVAGTGSYGYTF. The DNA of the CDR3 is TGTGCCAGCAGCTTAGTAGCCGGGACAGGGAGTTATGGCTACACCTTC.

The rearrangement joins TRBV14 to TRBJ2-1; D is uncertain. Germline V CDR1 and CDR2: SGHDN, FVKESK. V lost 2 bases and J lost 0, with 11 bases in between. The CDR3 runs to 16 residues. The CDR3 region has the DNA TGTGCCAGCAGCCAACAAAGAAACCCCTCCTACAATGAGCAGTTCTTC. It specifies CASSQQRNPSYNEQFF.

CDR3 residues: CASSVGPRETQYF. CDR3 nucleotides: TGTGCCAGCAGCGTAGGCCCCCGGGAGACCCAGTACTTC. The gene calls are TRBV9 and TRBJ2-5; D not certain. From germline, CDR1 is SGDLS and CDR2 YYNGEE. V was clipped by 0 bases and J by 5 bases, with 8 bases between them. The CDR3 loop spans 13 amino acids.

The V gene is TRBV11-3, the J gene TRBJ1-1; a weak D match, TRBD1 (5 bases). This CDR3 is 17 amino acids long. Germline V gene data show CDR1 as SGHNT and CDR2 as YENEEA. Trimming removed 0 bases at V and 4 bases at J, with 18 bases between. The DNA of the CDR3 is TGTGCCAGCAGCTTAGATCGGGGGGAGAAGAGGGGCACTGAAGCTTTCTTT. Translation: CASSLDRGEKRGTEAFF.

The V call is TRBV30, the J call TRBJ2-5; the D is unclear. Trimming shortened V by 3 bases and J by 0 bases, and 11 bases separated the two germline ends. The CDR3 loop spans 14 amino acids. Germline V gene lookup returns CDR1 GTSNPN and CDR2 SVGIG (reference sequence). The CDR3 nucleotides are TGTGCCTGGAGGGGCCATACGTACCAAGAGACCCAGTACTTC. Its translation: CAWRGHTYQETQYF.

The gene calls are TRBV11-3 and TRBJ2-7; tentatively, D is TRBD1 or TRBD2 (5 bases each). The CDR3 covers 13 residues. Looked up from germline, CDR1 is SGHNT and CDR2 is YENEEA. Trimming stripped 6 bases from V and 2 bases from J, with 11 bases between. This chain's CDR3 is CASSFGTPYEQYF. The CDR3 coding sequence is TGTGCCAGCAGTTTCGGGACCCCCTACGAGCAGTACTTC.

This chain links TRBV30 with TRBJ2-7; D might be TRBD1 (5 bases). Trimming pared 4 bases from V and 0 bases from J, leaving 13 bases between. Germline-derived CDR1 and CDR2 are GTSNPN and SVGIG (reference sequence). The CDR3 extends over 14 amino acids. The CDR3 loop reads CAWTPWTPSYEQYF. CDR3 bases: TGTGCCTGGACCCCCTGGACACCCTCCTACGAGCAGTACTTC.

This chain uses TRBV19 with TRBJ1-4, with TRBD1 matching over 9 bases. This CDR3 is 14 amino acids long. After removal of 0 bases from V and 7 bases from J, the junction contained 0 bases not matched to a gene. Germline CDR1 reads LNHDA; CDR2 reads SQIVND (reference sequence). The CDR3 coding sequence is TGTGCCAGTAGTATAGAGGACAGGGGTGAAAAACTGTTTTTT. This sequence encodes CASSIEDRGEKLFF.

CDR3 amino acids: CASGTGTRGYNEQFF. CDR3 DNA: TGTGCTAGTGGTACCGGGACTAGGGGCTACAATGAGCAGTTCTTC. This chain joins TRBV12-5 and TRBJ2-1, with 8 bases fitting TRBD2. Losses at the gene ends were 5 bases for V and 3 bases for J; bases not matched to a gene: 6. The CDR3 has 15 residues. Germline-derived CDR1 and CDR2 are LGHNT and FRNRAP.

The rearrangement joins TRBV9 to TRBJ2-1, with 10 bases that match TRBD2. V lost 4 bases and J lost 5; bases outside the gene matches: 6. The CDR3 covers 15 residues. Germline V gene data show CDR1 as SGDLS and CDR2 as YYNGEE. Here the CDR3 DNA reads TGTGCCAGCAGCCCTCTAGCGGGGGAAGACAATGAGCAGTTCTTC. It is translated as CASSPLAGEDNEQFF.

V is TRBV19 and J is TRBJ1-1; D not resolved. Trimming left V 5 bases short and J 10 bases short, with 17 bases between. The CDR3 consists of 13 residues. Germline CDR1 is LNHDA and CDR2 is SQIVND (reference sequence). The CDR3 coding sequence is TGTGCCAGTAGTGGCAGGCTATCATACGGAGCTTTCTTT. Encoded protein: CASSGRLSYGAFF.

The chain carries TRBV9 and TRBJ1-1, with TRBD1 matching 9 bases. Germline V gene sequence: CDR1 SGDLS, CDR2 YYNGEE. The CDR3 runs 13 residues. With V trimmed by 0 bases and J by 12 bases, 6 bases remained unmatched. The chain's CDR3 is CASSVAHRGRTFF. Here the CDR3 DNA reads TGTGCCAGCAGCGTAGCTCACAGGGGGCGGACTTTCTTT. The variable domain in full, with the rest retrieved from reference TRBV9 and TRBJ1-1, is DSGVTQTPKHLITATGQRVTLRCSPRSGDLSVYWYQQSLDQGLQFLIQYYNGEERAKGNILERFSAQQFPDLHSELNLSSLELGDSALYFCASSVAHRGRTFFGQGTRLTVV.

Details on this clone: Other DNA sequences in this sample translate to the same CDR3. The chain has TRBV7-9 and TRBJ2-7; D remains unclear. V was trimmed by 2 bases and J by 1 base, leaving 6 bases between them. CDR3 length: 13 residues. Germline CDR1 reads SEHNR; CDR2 reads FQNEAQ (reference sequence). The CDR3 nucleotides read TGTGCCAGCAGCTTACCCAGTTCCTACGAGCAGTACTTC. Translation gives CASSLPSSYEQYF.

The chain uses TRBV4-1 and TRBJ2-7, with TRBD2 matching over 12 bases. V shed 4 bases, J shed 3 bases, and the junction held 13 bases outside the gene matches. This CDR3 comprises 18 residues. The germline gives CDR1 MGHRA, CDR2 YSYEKL. The chain's CDR3 is CASSLLPTSGGLYYEQYF. The CDR3 nucleotides are TGCGCCAGCAGCCTCCTTCCGACTAGCGGGGGCCTTTACTACGAGCAGTACTTC.

There are a few counts of this clone. The chain joins TRBV2 to TRBJ1-2; D is ambiguous. Per the germline V gene, CDR1 is SNHLY and CDR2 is FYNNEI. This CDR3 is built from 12 residues. Trimming pared 6 bases from V and 1 base from J, leaving 6 bases between. Here the CDR3 reads CASSVVNYGYTF. DNA for the CDR3: TGTGCCAGCAGCGTCGTTAACTATGGCTACACCTTC. The full variable domain, in which reference TRBV2 and TRBJ1-2 provide the parts outside the CDR3, is EPEVTQTPSHQVTQMGQEVILRCVPISNHLYFYWYRQILGQKVEFLVSFYNNEISEKSEIFDDQFSVERPDGSNFTLKIRSTKLEDSAMYFCASSVVNYGYTFGSGTRLTVV.

The genes are TRBV28 and TRBJ1-2; 9 bases line up with TRBD1. Trimming removed 5 bases from V and 4 bases from J; junction bases left unmatched: 5. This CDR3 comprises 14 residues. The V gene's germline CDR1 is MDHEN and CDR2 SYDVKM. CDR3 protein: CASSPPGQGYGYTF. The CDR3 DNA is TGTGCCAGCAGTCCGCCGGGACAGGGCTATGGCTACACCTTC.

This clone came up once. The chain is built from TRBV2 and TRBJ2-7, with TRBD2 identical over 7 bases. Losses at the gene ends were 6 bases for V and 2 bases for J; bases not matched to a gene: 13. This CDR3 region has 16 residues. The germline V gene encodes CDR1 SNHLY and CDR2 FYNNEI. The CDR3 coding sequence is TGTGCCAGCAGCGCCCGGGACTACCGGGACCCCTACGAGCAGTACTTC. Translation: CASSARDYRDPYEQYF.

The gene calls are TRBV7-8 and TRBJ1-2; D remains unclear. V shed 2 bases and J shed 5 bases, with 9 bases lying between them. The CDR3 has 13 residues. Germline-derived CDR1 and CDR2 are SGHVS and FQNEAQ. Here the CDR3 DNA reads TGTGCCAGCAGCTTAATGCCGGAGTATGGCTACACCTTC. It is translated as CASSLMPEYGYTF.

V usage is TRBV7-9 and J usage is TRBJ1-2; D is unclear. Germline-derived CDR1 and CDR2 are SEHNR and FQNEAQ (reference sequence). V was cut by 5 bases and J by 5 bases, with 12 bases left in between. The CDR3 runs 13 residues. CDR3 protein: CASSPGLGYGYTF. CDR3 in DNA: TGTGCCAGCAGCCCCGGATTAGGGTATGGCTACACCTTC. Variable domain in full (rest from reference TRBV7-9 and TRBJ1-2): DTGVSQNPRHKITKRGQNVTFRCDPISEHNRLYWYRQTLGQGPEFLTYFQNEAQLEKSRLLSDRFSAERPKGSFSTLEIQRTEQGDSAMYLCASSPGLGYGYTFGSGTRLTVV.

The chain is built from TRBV5-4 and TRBJ2-7; 7 bases are a match to TRBD1. CDR1 is SGHNT, CDR2 YYREEE, per germline (reference sequence). The CDR3 is made up of 15 amino acids. The trim removed 1 base at V and 3 bases at J, leaving 7 bases unmatched. The CDR3 DNA sequence: TGTGCCAGCAGCTTGTCCCCGGGACAGTACTACGAGCAGTACTTC. Its protein is CASSLSPGQYYEQYF.

The rearrangement joins TRBV4-1 to TRBJ2-7; 14 nucleotides agree with TRBD2. This CDR3 spans 17 amino acids. The V and J ends lost 4 bases and 2 bases, in that order; junction bases with no gene match: 7. Germline V gene data show CDR1 as MGHRA and CDR2 as YSYEKL. The CDR3 sequence is CASSLGLAGVNPYEQYF. The CDR3, as DNA: TGCGCCAGCAGCCTGGGACTAGCGGGAGTCAATCCCTACGAGCAGTACTTC.

This clone was counted a few times. The V call is TRBV6-5, the J call TRBJ1-2, with D possibly matching TRBD1 (6 bases). Trimming stripped 6 bases from V and 4 bases from J, with 12 bases between. The CDR3 consists of 13 residues. Germline V gives CDR1 MNHEY, CDR2 SVGAGI. The CDR3 DNA sequence: TGTGCCAGCAGGAGGACAGTTAGCTATGGCTACACCTTC. It codes for CASRRTVSYGYTF.

This clone was observed a few times. V and J are TRBV19 and TRBJ1-2; TRBD1 aligns across 7 bases. The CDR3 has 14 residues. The V gene's germline CDR1 is LNHDA and CDR2 SQIVND (reference sequence). The V segment lost 0 bases and the J segment 4 bases; nucleotides outside the gene matches: 2. The CDR3 DNA reads TGTGCCAGTAGTATAGATCACAGGGGCTATGGCTACACCTTC. It specifies CASSIDHRGYGYTF. Variable domain in full (rest from reference TRBV19 and TRBJ1-2): DGGITQSPKYLFRKEGQNVTLSCEQNLNHDAMYWYRQDPGQGLRLIYYSQIVNDFQKGDIAEGYSVSREKKESFPLTVTSAQKNPTAFYLCASSIDHRGYGYTFGSGTRLTVV.

The CDR3 loop is CASSSSGGSSYEQYF. CDR3 DNA: TGTGCCAGCAGCTCTAGCGGGGGGAGCTCCTACGAGCAGTACTTC. The V gene is TRBV7-2, the J gene TRBJ2-7; 11 positions match TRBD2. Germline V gene data show CDR1 as SGHTA and CDR2 as FQGNSA. The V segment lost 4 bases and the J segment 0 bases; nucleotides outside the gene matches: 2. The CDR3 contains 15 residues.

V gene TRBV9 combines with J gene TRBJ1-2, with 9 bases fitting TRBD1. Germline lookup yields CDR1 SGDLS and CDR2 YYNGEE. This CDR3 contains 17 residues. After removal of 0 bases from V and 4 bases from J, the junction contained 10 bases not matched to a gene. The chain's CDR3 is CASSVAQSETGGYGYTF. The DNA of the CDR3 is TGTGCCAGCAGCGTAGCTCAATCCGAGACAGGGGGCTATGGCTACACCTTC.

This clone was detected once. CDR3 in DNA: TGTGCCACCAGCAGTGAGGGCTATGGAGGGCCCAACTACAATGAGCAGTTCTTC. As protein: CATSSEGYGGPNYNEQFF. The chain couples TRBV15 to TRBJ2-1; the D gene is possibly TRBD2 (6 bases). This CDR3 is 18 amino acids long. The V gene's germline CDR1 is LNHNV and CDR2 YYDKDF (reference sequence). V was pared by 3 bases and J by 3 bases, with 21 bases between. Filled out from reference TRBV15 and TRBJ2-1, the complete variable domain reads DAMVIQNPRYQVTQFGKPVTLSCSQTLNHNVMYWYQQKSSQAPKLLFHYYDKDFNNEADTPDNFQSRRPNTSFCFLDIRSPGLGDTAMYLCATSSEGYGGPNYNEQFFGPGTRLTVL.